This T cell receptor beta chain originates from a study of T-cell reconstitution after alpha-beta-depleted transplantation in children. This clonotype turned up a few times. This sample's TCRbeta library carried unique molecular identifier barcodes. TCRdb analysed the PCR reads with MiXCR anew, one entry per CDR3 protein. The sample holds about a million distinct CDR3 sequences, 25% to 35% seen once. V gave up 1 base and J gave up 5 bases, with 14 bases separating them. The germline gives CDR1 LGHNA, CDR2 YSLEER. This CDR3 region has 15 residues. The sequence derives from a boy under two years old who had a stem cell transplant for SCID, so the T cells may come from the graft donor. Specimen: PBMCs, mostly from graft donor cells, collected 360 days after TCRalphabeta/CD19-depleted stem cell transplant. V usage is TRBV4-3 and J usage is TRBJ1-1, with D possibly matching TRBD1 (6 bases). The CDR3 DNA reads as TGCGCCAGCAGCCAAGGCTCAATGGGGGCTACTGAAGCTTTCTTT. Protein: CASSQGSMGATEAFF.